The T cell receptor beta chain under discussion was sequenced for a study of blood T cell repertoires in COVID-19. Recovered participants had two consecutive negative NP/OP PCR tests, healthcare professional clearance, or symptom resolution. V lost 6 bases and J lost 7; bases outside the gene matches: 4. This CDR3 has 13 residues. Profiled with immunoSEQ multiplex PCR; TCRdb holds only in-frame clones, not every one. The table records a few hundred thousand clones, about 90% of them present only once. The rearrangement links TRBV12-3 or TRBV12-4 to TRBJ1-5; TRBD1 matches at 9 bases. Input material: PBMCs or T cells enriched from blood (not recorded which). The sequence came from a man younger than 35 who had recovered from COVID-19. CDR3 DNA: TGTGCCAGCAGGGGACAGGGAGAGCAGCCCCAGCATTTT. Protein sequence: CASRGQGEQPQHF.